The sequence of this TCR beta chain was determined in a study of human T cells and chemical hapten exposure. Turning to the study itself: 2% DPC was applied to roughly 2 cm by roughly 2 cm of upper inner arm skin for sensitization. Across samples, TCR yields varied, mostly owing to small differences in pooled library volumes.

Regarding the study as a whole: Among TCRs, those above 1 in 1000 frequency were unaffected by DPC sensitization.

Time point noted: patch test 1, 2 weeks after DPC sensitization. Stated treatment: therapeutic diphenylcyclopropenone sensitization with weekly scalp DPC. At every patch-test visit, blood was drawn before the patch test was applied. Using its own MiXCR run on the RACE reads, TCRdb lists one record per CDR3 protein. The table has 79,000 or so distinct CDR3 sequences, approximately 10% seen once; the top ten hold around 1.5%. A note on this clonotype: The antigen remains unidentified.

V lost 8 bases and J 4 bases, leaving 12 bases between the germline ends. This CDR3 spans 13 amino acids. The germline gives CDR1 MNHEY, CDR2 SMNVEV (reference sequence). Material: whole blood, obtained in connection with sensitization to the hapten diphenylcyclopropenone (DPC). This receptor was identified in a woman in her forties or fifties with alopecia areata. Some clones in this sample may be carry-over from other donors' samples. The chain combines TRBV27 with TRBJ2-4, with a weak D call TRBD1 (6 bases). CDR3 sequence: CASGYQGKNIQYF. CDR3 DNA sequence: TGTGCCAGCGGGTACCAGGGGAAAAACATTCAGTACTTC.